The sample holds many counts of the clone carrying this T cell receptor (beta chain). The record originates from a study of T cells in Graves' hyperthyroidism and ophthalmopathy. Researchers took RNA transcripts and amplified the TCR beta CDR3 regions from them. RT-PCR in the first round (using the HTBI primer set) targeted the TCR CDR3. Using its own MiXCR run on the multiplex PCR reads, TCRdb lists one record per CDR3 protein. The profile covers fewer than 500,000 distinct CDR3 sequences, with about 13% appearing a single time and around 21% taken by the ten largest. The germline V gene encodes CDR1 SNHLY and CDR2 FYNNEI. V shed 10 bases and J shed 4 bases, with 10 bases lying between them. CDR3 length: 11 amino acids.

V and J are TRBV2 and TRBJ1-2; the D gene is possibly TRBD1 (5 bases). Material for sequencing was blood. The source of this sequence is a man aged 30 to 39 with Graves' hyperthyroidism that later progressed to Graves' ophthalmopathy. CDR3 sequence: CAIRDRYGYTF. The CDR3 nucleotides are TGTGCCATCCGGGACCGCTATGGCTACACCTTC.